The clone carrying this T cell receptor (beta chain) was seen at least ten times. No antigen is known for it. Regarding time point: pre-sensitization, week 0. Noted treatment: therapeutic diphenylcyclopropenone sensitization with weekly scalp DPC. The ends were cut back, 0 bases at V and 12 bases at J, with 16 bases in the middle. Germline-derived CDR1 and CDR2 are SGHRS and YFSETQ. The CDR3 runs 14 residues. This sample stems from a study of human T cells and chemical hapten exposure. The wider study: During the roughly 23-week study period, patients had diphenylcyclopropenone applied to the scalp every week. Patch tests containing 0.01% DPC, applied to the upper back, were read at 6 days. The study traced per-sample TCR yield variation mainly to small differences in pooled library volumes.

General study points: Unchanged with DPC sensitization were TCRs above 1 in 1000 frequency.

TCRdb re-analysed the RACE reads in MiXCR, keeping a single row per CDR3 protein. Of around 330,000 distinct CDR3 sequences detected, roughly 6% appear once; the ten largest clones hold roughly 8.2%. J is TRBJ2-1 and V is TRBV5-1; tentatively, D is TRBD2 (6 bases). The sequence was collected from a woman in her late teens or twenties with alopecia areata. Some clones in this sample may be carry-over from other donors' samples. The input for sequencing was whole blood, taken in connection with sensitization to the hapten diphenylcyclopropenone (DPC). The DNA of the CDR3 is TGCGCCAGCAGCTTGGGGTCGGGGGTCCCCCGGCAGTTCTTC. Translated, it gives CASSLGSGVPRQFF.